These 22 T cell receptor beta chains came from one sample sequenced in a study of shared T cell receptors in the human thymus. Clones were read by immunoSEQ multiplex PCR, and TCRdb kept only the in-frame ones, dropping some. The data contain approximately 760,000 clones, around 85% of them seen just once; the ten biggest clones take up roughly 0.01%. A further study also used this sample, focusing on human thymus T cells.

The material sequenced was thymocytes. These receptors came from a girl less than two years old with a congenital heart defect.

The CDR3 here is CASSDDRGPDTEAFF. In nucleotides, the CDR3 is TGTGCCAGCAGCGACGACAGGGGTCCGGACACTGAAGCTTTCTTT. The V gene is TRBV7-4, the J gene TRBJ1-1, with 8 bases identical to TRBD1. The CDR3 sequence is 15 residues long. CDR1 is SGHVT and CDR2 is SQSDAQ in the germline V gene. V lost 5 bases to trimming and J lost 3 bases; unmatched junction nucleotides: 8.

The chain couples TRBV30 to TRBJ2-5; 9 bases fit TRBD2. The germline gives CDR1 GTSNPN, CDR2 SVGIG (reference sequence). CDR3 size: 15 residues. J lost 5 bases, V lost 5 bases, and 12 bases had no gene match. CDR3 in DNA: TGTGCCTGGGGGACTAGCCAACATTCGGTGGAGACCCAGTACTTC. This codes for CAWGTSQHSVETQYF.

This clone was detected a few times. The CDR3 DNA sequence: TGTGCCAGCAGTTTATGTATACAGGGGGCCGAAGGCACTGAAGCTTTCTTT. It specifies CASSLCIQGAEGTEAFF. The chain has TRBV28 and TRBJ1-1; 9 nucleotides agree with TRBD1. Per germline, CDR1 MDHEN and CDR2 SYDVKM. V shed 0 bases and J 4 bases; nucleotides not matched to a gene: 9. The CDR3 is made up of 17 amino acids.

The chain joins TRBV7-4 to TRBJ1-2, with D maybe TRBD1 (6 bases). The CDR3 runs to 14 residues. Trimming removed 5 bases at V and 5 bases at J, with 15 bases between. From germline, CDR1 is SGHVT and CDR2 SQSDAQ. CDR3 nucleotides: TGTGCCAGCAGCCCCTTACAGGGTCCATATGGCTACACCTTC. It translates to CASSPLQGPYGYTF.

The chain uses TRBV7-2 and TRBJ2-5; 7 bases match TRBD1. This CDR3 region has 13 residues. The ends lost 3 bases at V and 2 bases at J; junction bases unmatched: 0. The germline gives CDR1 SGHTA, CDR2 FQGNSA. This chain's CDR3 is CASSLGQQETQYF. The CDR3 bases are TGTGCCAGCAGCTTGGGACAGCAAGAGACCCAGTACTTC.

This clone was observed a handful of times. J is TRBJ1-1 and V is TRBV18; 7 bases line up with TRBD1. The CDR3 runs to 14 residues. CDR1 and CDR2 (germline): KGHSH, LQKENI. Trimming took 10 bases from V and 0 from J; bases not matched to a gene: 8. Here the CDR3 DNA reads TGTGCCACCCACAGGGGCGGGATGAACACTGAAGCTTTCTTT. Amino acid sequence: CATHRGGMNTEAFF. Complete variable domain (other parts from reference TRBV18 and TRBJ1-1): NAGVMQNPRHLVRRRGQEARLRCSPMKGHSHVYWYRQLPEEGLKFMVYLQKENIIDESGMPKERFSAEFPKEGPSILRIQQVVRGDSAAYFCATHRGGMNTEAFFGQGTRLTVV.

This clone was seen a few times. This chain joins TRBV5-1 and TRBJ1-2; D call uncertain. The V end lost 0 bases, the J end lost 2 bases, and 14 bases lay between the germline ends. The germline V gene has CDR1 SGHRS and CDR2 YFSETQ. The CDR3 covers 16 residues. The CDR3 protein is CASSLARNDGNYGYTF. Written as DNA, the CDR3 is TGCGCCAGCAGCTTGGCTAGGAACGACGGAAACTATGGCTACACCTTC.

V usage is TRBV7-6 and J usage is TRBJ1-1; maybe TRBD1 (6 bases). Germline loops: CDR1 SGHVS, CDR2 FNYEAQ. Trimming took off 2 bases at V and 1 base at J, with 11 bases between the two ends. This CDR3 comprises 15 residues. The DNA for the CDR3 is TGTGCCAGCAGCTTACTCGACAGGCCGAACACTGAAGCTTTCTTT. Amino acid sequence: CASSLLDRPNTEAFF.

The chain joins TRBV12-5 to TRBJ2-2; unclear D gene. There are 13 residues in the CDR3. Trimming removed 3 bases at V and 8 bases at J, with 10 bases between. Germline V gives CDR1 LGHNT, CDR2 FRNRAP. The DNA of the CDR3 is TGTGCTAGTGGTTTTCTAGGCGCTGGGGAGCTGTTTTTT. This gives the protein CASGFLGAGELFF.

This clone has just one count. The V gene is TRBV6-5, the J gene TRBJ1-1; D gene uncertain. The V and J ends lost 0 bases and 8 bases respectively, with 13 bases between them. Germline loops: CDR1 MNHEY, CDR2 SVGAGI. The CDR3 loop spans 14 amino acids. CDR3 DNA sequence: TGTGCCAGCAGTTACTCGTTTCCGGGGATGGAAGCTTTCTTT. Amino acids: CASSYSFPGMEAFF.

This chain links TRBV29-1 with TRBJ2-7, with 10 nucleotides matching TRBD1. V lost 8 bases, J lost 3 bases, and 10 bases stayed unmatched. CDR3 length: 14 amino acids. Looked up from germline, CDR1 is SQVTM and CDR2 is ANQGSEA. The CDR3 coding sequence is TGCAGCTGTCGGGACAGGGGCCTGAACTACGAGCAGTACTTC. It translates to CSCRDRGLNYEQYF.

The chain combines TRBV4-1 with TRBJ2-3; 8 bases agree with TRBD2. Trimming cost V 0 bases and J 0 bases; bases outside gene matches: 5. The CDR3 is 17 residues long. Germline loops: CDR1 MGHRA, CDR2 YSYEKL. The CDR3, as DNA: TGCGCCAGCAGCCAAGATTCGAGCGGGGGCAGCACAGATACGCAGTATTTT. Translating it yields CASSQDSSGGSTDTQYF.

The V gene is TRBV11-3, the J gene TRBJ2-2, with a possible D match to TRBD1 (5 bases). The CDR3 extends over 15 amino acids. Trimming took off 5 bases at V and 6 bases at J, with 16 bases between the two ends. In germline, CDR1 is SGHNT, CDR2 YENEEA. CDR3 protein: CASSPDPQGAGELFF. CDR3 DNA: TGTGCCAGCAGCCCGGACCCGCAAGGGGCCGGGGAGCTGTTTTTT.

This chain links TRBV9 with TRBJ2-5; 8 nucleotides match TRBD2. V shed 4 bases, J shed 3 bases, and the junction held 5 bases outside the gene matches. The CDR3 length is 14 residues. CDR1 is SGDLS and CDR2 is YYNGEE in the germline V gene. Written as DNA, the CDR3 is TGTGCCAGCAGCCGGGAGGGGCTAGAAGAGACCCAGTACTTC. Translated: CASSREGLEETQYF.

This chain uses TRBV27 with TRBJ2-5, with D hard to call. Germline assignment: CDR1 MNHEY and CDR2 SMNVEV (reference sequence). The CDR3 has 15 residues. V was clipped by 2 bases and J by 1 base, with 11 bases between them. The CDR3 DNA reads TGTGCCAGCAGTTTAGAGGCTAGTTTCCAAGAGACCCAGTACTTC. Amino acid sequence: CASSLEASFQETQYF.

This clone has more than one count but fewer than ten. The chain carries TRBV7-9 and TRBJ2-2, with 9 bases lining up with TRBD1. The CDR3 is 16 residues long. Trimming at V came to 4 bases and at J to 5 bases, leaving 8 bases not matched to a gene. CDR1 is SEHNR and CDR2 is FQNEAQ in the germline V gene (reference sequence). The CDR3 sequence: CASSSSDRGETGELFF. CDR3 nucleotide sequence: TGTGCCAGCAGCTCCTCGGACAGGGGAGAGACCGGGGAGCTGTTTTTT.

This rearrangement joins TRBV6-5 to TRBJ1-2; perhaps TRBD1 as D (6 bases). V gave up 5 bases and J gave up 6 bases, with 13 bases separating them. The CDR3 extends over 13 amino acids. Germline lookup yields CDR1 MNHEY and CDR2 SVGAGI. CDR3 nucleotides: TGTGCCAGCAGTCCGGGACACCAAGATGGCTACACCTTC. This codes for CASSPGHQDGYTF.

The V and J genes are TRBV27 and TRBJ1-1, with 8 bases that match TRBD1. Germline V lookup: CDR1 MNHEY, CDR2 SMNVEV (reference sequence). Trimming at V came to 4 bases and at J to 5 bases, leaving 6 bases not matched to a gene. The CDR3 has 14 residues. The CDR3 DNA follows: TGTGCCAGCAGTTCACAGGGGGGAGGGACTGAAGCTTTCTTT. Protein product: CASSSQGGGTEAFF.

V gene TRBV7-6 combines with J gene TRBJ2-7; no reliable D call. Germline CDR1 SGHVS, CDR2 FNYEAQ. The germline V and J ends were trimmed by 2 bases and 5 bases, with 19 bases remaining between them. The CDR3 is made up of 16 amino acids. The CDR3 nucleotides are TGTGCCAGCAGCTTATTCGCGCACAGTTGGTCCGACGAGCAGTACTTC. This gives the protein CASSLFAHSWSDEQYF.

This chain uses TRBV5-1 with TRBJ2-2; 9 nucleotides align to TRBD1. V dropped 5 bases and J dropped 0; count of bases not matched to a gene: 8. CDR3 size: 17 residues. Germline loops: CDR1 SGHRS, CDR2 YFSETQ. The CDR3 nucleotides are TGCGCCAGCAGTGGGACAGGGCCTAAGACGAACACCGGGGAGCTGTTTTTT. This codes for CASSGTGPKTNTGELFF.

The chain carries TRBV11-2 and TRBJ2-7; no clear D. V lost 2 bases to trimming and J lost 3 bases, with 17 bases between them. Germline lookup yields CDR1 SGHAT and CDR2 FQNNGV. The CDR3 is made up of 16 amino acids. CDR3 sequence: CASSLNPARHSYEQYF. CDR3 in DNA: TGTGCCAGCAGCTTAAACCCCGCGCGACACAGCTACGAGCAGTACTTC. Variable domain in full (rest from reference TRBV11-2 and TRBJ2-7): EAGVAQSPRYKIIEKRQSVAFWCNPISGHATLYWYQQILGQGPKLLIQFQNNGVVDDSQLPKDRFSAERLKGVDSTLKIQPAKLEDSAVYLCASSLNPARHSYEQYFGPGTRLTVT.

The chain links TRBV20-1 to TRBJ1-1; no reliable D call. The CDR3 has 11 residues. CDR1 and CDR2 from the germline V gene are DFQATT and SNEGSKA (reference sequence). Trimming shortened V by 6 bases and J by 10 bases, and 15 bases separated the two germline ends. CDR3 residues: CSATEVSRAFF. CDR3 coding DNA: TGCAGTGCAACCGAGGTTTCCCGAGCTTTCTTT.